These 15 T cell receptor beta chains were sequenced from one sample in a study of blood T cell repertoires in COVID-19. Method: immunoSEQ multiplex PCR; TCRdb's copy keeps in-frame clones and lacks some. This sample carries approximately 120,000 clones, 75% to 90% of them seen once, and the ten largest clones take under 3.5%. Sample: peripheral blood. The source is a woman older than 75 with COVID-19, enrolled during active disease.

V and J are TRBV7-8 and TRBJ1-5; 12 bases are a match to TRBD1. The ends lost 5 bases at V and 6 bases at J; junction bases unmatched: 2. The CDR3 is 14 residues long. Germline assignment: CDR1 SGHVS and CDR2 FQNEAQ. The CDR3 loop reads CASSAGQGAQPQHF. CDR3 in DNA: TGTGCCAGCAGCGCGGGACAGGGGGCTCAGCCCCAGCATTTT. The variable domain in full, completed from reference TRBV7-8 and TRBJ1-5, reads GAGVSQSPRYKVAKRGQDVALRCDPISGHVSLFWYQQALGQGPEFLTYFQNEAQLDKSGLPSDRFFAERPEGSVSTLKIQRTQQEDSAVYLCASSAGQGAQPQHFGDGTRLSIL.

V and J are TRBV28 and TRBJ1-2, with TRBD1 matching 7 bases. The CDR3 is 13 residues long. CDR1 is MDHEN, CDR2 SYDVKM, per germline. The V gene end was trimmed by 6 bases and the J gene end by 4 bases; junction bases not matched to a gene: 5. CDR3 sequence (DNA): TGTGCCAGCAGCCCAGGGACAGTCTATGGCTACACCTTC. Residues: CASSPGTVYGYTF.

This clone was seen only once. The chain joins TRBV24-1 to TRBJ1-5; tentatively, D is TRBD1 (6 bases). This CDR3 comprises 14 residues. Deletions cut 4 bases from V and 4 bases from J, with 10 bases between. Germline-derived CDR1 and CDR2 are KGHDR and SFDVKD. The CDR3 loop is CATSDPGANQPQHF. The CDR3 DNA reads TGTGCCACCAGTGACCCAGGGGCAAATCAGCCCCAGCATTTT.

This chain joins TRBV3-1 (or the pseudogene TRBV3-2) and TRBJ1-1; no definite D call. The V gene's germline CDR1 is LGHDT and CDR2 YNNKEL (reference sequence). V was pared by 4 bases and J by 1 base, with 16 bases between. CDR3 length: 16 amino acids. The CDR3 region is CASSLFATAPNTEAFF. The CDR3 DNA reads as TGTGCCAGCAGCCTGTTTGCTACCGCTCCGAACACTGAAGCTTTCTTT.

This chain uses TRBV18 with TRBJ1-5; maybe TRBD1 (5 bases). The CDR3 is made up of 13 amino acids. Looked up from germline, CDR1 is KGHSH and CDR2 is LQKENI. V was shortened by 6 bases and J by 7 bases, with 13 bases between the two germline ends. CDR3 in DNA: TGTGCCAGCTCGTTCAGGGAAGAGCAGCCCCAGCATTTT. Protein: CASSFREEQPQHF.

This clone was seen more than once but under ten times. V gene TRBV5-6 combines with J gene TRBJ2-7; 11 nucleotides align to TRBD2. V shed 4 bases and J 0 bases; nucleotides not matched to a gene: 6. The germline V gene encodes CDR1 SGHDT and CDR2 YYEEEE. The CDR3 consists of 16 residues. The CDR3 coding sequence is TGTGCCAGCAGCCATGGACTAGCGGGTGGCTCCTACGAGCAGTACTTC. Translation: CASSHGLAGGSYEQYF.

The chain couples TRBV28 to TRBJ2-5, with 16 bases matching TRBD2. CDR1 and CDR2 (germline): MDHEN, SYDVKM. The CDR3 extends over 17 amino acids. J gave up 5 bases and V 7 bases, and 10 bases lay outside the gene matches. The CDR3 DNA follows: TGTGCCAGCAACCCCTCGGGACTAGCGGGAGGGAAGGAGACCCAGTACTTC. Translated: CASNPSGLAGGKETQYF.

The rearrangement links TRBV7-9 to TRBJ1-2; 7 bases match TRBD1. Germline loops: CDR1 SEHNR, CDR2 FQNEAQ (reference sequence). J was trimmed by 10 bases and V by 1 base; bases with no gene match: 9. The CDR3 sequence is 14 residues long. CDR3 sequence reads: CASSLGQGTKSYTF. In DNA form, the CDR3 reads TGTGCCAGCAGCTTAGGACAGGGAACGAAGTCCTACACCTTC.

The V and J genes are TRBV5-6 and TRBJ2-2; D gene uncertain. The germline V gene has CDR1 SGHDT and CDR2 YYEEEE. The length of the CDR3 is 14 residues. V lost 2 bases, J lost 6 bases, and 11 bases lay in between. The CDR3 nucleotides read TGTGCCAGCAGCTTCAGGATGAAGGCCGGGGAGCTGTTTTTT. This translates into CASSFRMKAGELFF.

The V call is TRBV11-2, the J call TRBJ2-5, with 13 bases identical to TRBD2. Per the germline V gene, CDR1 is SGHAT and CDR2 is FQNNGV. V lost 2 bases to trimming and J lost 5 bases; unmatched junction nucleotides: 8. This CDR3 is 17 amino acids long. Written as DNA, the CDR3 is TGTGCCAGCAGCTTATTGACTAGCGGGAGGTACGGGGAGACCCAGTACTTC. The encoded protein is CASSLLTSGRYGETQYF.

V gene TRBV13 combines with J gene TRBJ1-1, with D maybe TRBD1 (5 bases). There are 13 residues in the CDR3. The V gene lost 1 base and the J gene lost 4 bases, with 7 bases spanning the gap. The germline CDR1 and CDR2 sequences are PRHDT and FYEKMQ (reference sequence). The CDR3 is CASSLVGGTEAFF. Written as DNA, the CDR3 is TGTGCCAGCAGCTTAGTGGGGGGCACTGAAGCTTTCTTT.

As DNA, the CDR3 is TGTGCCAGCAGCAAAGATGGCCCACATTTAGGCGGGGGCTCTGGGATGAAGCAGTTCTTC. Its translation is CASSKDGPHLGGGSGMKQFF. The chain recombines TRBV21-1 with TRBJ2-1; the table's D call, TRBD2, was not checked against the DNA. TRBV21-1 is assigned pseudogene status. This CDR3 has 20 amino acids.

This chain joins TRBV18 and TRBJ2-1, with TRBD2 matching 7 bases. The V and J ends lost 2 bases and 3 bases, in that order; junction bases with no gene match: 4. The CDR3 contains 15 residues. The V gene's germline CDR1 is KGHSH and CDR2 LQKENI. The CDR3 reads CASSPGLVSYNEQFF. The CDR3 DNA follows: TGTGCCAGCTCACCAGGACTAGTTAGCTACAATGAGCAGTTCTTC.

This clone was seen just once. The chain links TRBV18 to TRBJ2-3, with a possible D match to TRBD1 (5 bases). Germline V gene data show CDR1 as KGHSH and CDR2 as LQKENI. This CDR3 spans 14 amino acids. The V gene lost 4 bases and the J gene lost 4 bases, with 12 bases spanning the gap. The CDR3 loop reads CASSRSQGSDTQYF. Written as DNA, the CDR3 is TGTGCCAGCTCACGTTCGCAGGGCTCAGATACGCAGTATTTT.

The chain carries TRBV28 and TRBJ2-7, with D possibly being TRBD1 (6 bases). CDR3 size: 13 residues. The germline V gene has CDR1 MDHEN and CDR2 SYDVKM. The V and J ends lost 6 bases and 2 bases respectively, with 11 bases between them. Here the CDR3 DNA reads TGTGCCAGCAGGGACAGCCGGACCTACGAGCAGTACTTC. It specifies CASRDSRTYEQYF.